The text below deals with one T cell receptor beta chain. The antigen remains undetermined. The protocol was immunoSEQ multiplex PCR, while the TCRdb copy is restricted to in-frame clones and leaves out a portion. The sample lists fewer than 80,000 clones; around 86% were seen once. The sample belongs to a study of OX40 agonist ivuxolimab in advanced cancers. Across the study: Patients assigned to dose escalation were diagnosed with hepatocellular carcinoma, melanoma, renal cell or head and neck cancer.

Germline CDR1 reads SGHTA; CDR2 reads FQGNSA. CDR3 length: 16 residues. Trimming left V 0 bases short and J 2 bases short, with 13 bases between. Study-wide points: In a subset of nonresponders, normalized T-cell clonal expansion was also low.

V usage is TRBV7-2 and J usage is TRBJ1-2; no reliable D call. The input for sequencing was CD4+ or CD8+ T cells sorted from blood, taken in a trial of the OX40 agonist ivuxolimab. This TCR came from an adult with an advanced solid tumor such as melanoma, head and neck, liver or kidney cancer. CDR3 bases: TGTGCCAGCAGCTTAGCAGCCGTCGCAGACAACTATGGCTACACCTTC. Translation gives CASSLAAVADNYGYTF. The full variable domain, its missing parts supplied by reference TRBV7-2 and TRBJ1-2, is GAGVSQSPSNKVTEKGKDVELRCDPISGHTALYWYRQSLGQGLEFLIYFQGNSAPDKSGLPSDRFSAERTGGSVSTLTIQRTQQEDSAVYLCASSLAAVADNYGYTFGSGTRLTVV.